The 15 T cell receptor beta chains given below trace back to one sample, sequenced in a study of blood T cell repertoires in COVID-19. The table came from immunoSEQ multiplex PCR; TCRdb's copy has only in-frame clones and leaves some out. The sample includes some 400,000 clones, about 89% of them seen just once. Material for sequencing was peripheral blood. The source of these receptors is a woman aged 25 to 45 with COVID-19, enrolled during active disease.

This chain links TRBV28 with TRBJ2-3; 11 nucleotides align to TRBD2. The V gene end was trimmed by 5 bases and the J gene end by 6 bases; junction bases not matched to a gene: 13. The germline V gene encodes CDR1 MDHEN and CDR2 SYDVKM. The CDR3 length is 17 residues. CDR3 nucleotides: TGTGCCAGCAGTCCCTGGGTAGTAGCGGGAGGGTCCGATACGCAGTATTTT. This translates into CASSPWVVAGGSDTQYF.

The chain recombines TRBV7-2 with TRBJ2-7; 8 nucleotides match TRBD1. The V gene's germline CDR1 is SGHTA and CDR2 FQGNSA. V lost 5 bases to trimming and J lost 4 bases; unmatched junction nucleotides: 7. CDR3 length equals 14 residues. The CDR3 coding sequence is TGTGCCAGCAGCCTAGACAGGGGTGGGTACGAGCAGTACTTC. It specifies CASSLDRGGYEQYF.

The V call is TRBV28, the J call TRBJ1-5; D is unclear. The V gene's germline CDR1 is MDHEN and CDR2 SYDVKM. The V end was cut by 6 bases, the J end by 4 bases, with 16 bases between. The CDR3 covers 15 residues. The CDR3 reads CASSSSFQENQPQHF. CDR3 sequence (DNA): TGTGCCAGCAGCTCTTCATTTCAGGAAAATCAGCCCCAGCATTTT.

The CDR3 DNA is TGTGCCAGCAGTTACTCGAGGGTACTTTTGGCAGCTGAAGCTTTCTTT. It translates to CASSYSRVLLAAEAFF. This chain uses TRBV6-2 or TRBV6-3 with TRBJ1-1; D gene uncertain. Trimming pared 0 bases from V and 6 bases from J, leaving 17 bases between. CDR3 length: 16 residues. CDR1 MNHEY and CDR2 SVGEGT come from the germline V gene.

This rearrangement joins TRBV5-1 to TRBJ2-1, with D possibly being TRBD2 (7 bases). This CDR3 has 15 residues. Germline V gives CDR1 SGHRS, CDR2 YFSETQ. V was trimmed by 0 bases and J by 8 bases, leaving 15 bases between them. CDR3 nucleotides: TGCGCCAGCAGCTTGGGGACTAGGGGGGTGGATGAGCAGTTCTTC. This sequence encodes CASSLGTRGVDEQFF.

The chain employs TRBV10-3 and TRBJ2-1, with 8 bases identical to TRBD2. The CDR3 contains 15 residues. Germline CDR1 reads ENHRY; CDR2 reads SYGVKD. J was trimmed by 5 bases and V by 5 bases; bases with no gene match: 8. In nucleotides, the CDR3 is TGTGCCATCAGTTCCAGCGGGAGAGGCGACAATGAGCAGTTCTTC. This encodes CAISSSGRGDNEQFF.

This sequence joins TRBV6-4 and TRBJ1-4; 8 bases line up with TRBD1. Losses at the gene ends were 10 bases for V and 0 bases for J; bases not matched to a gene: 10. This CDR3 has 16 residues. Germline V CDR1 and CDR2: MRHNA, SNTAGT. The CDR3 region is CAMTGVSPATNEKLFF. The CDR3 region has the DNA TGTGCCATGACAGGGGTATCACCAGCAACTAATGAAAAACTGTTTTTT.

In this sample, this clone turned up once. The chain combines TRBV11-2 with TRBJ1-4; D perhaps matches TRBD1 (5 bases). Germline values: CDR1 SGHAT, CDR2 FQNNGV. This CDR3 region has 14 residues. V shed 5 bases and J shed 4 bases, with 11 bases lying between them. In nucleotides, the CDR3 is TGTGCCAGCAGCCCCGACAGAGTTAATGAAAAACTGTTTTTT. Encoded protein: CASSPDRVNEKLFF.

The rearrangement uses TRBV5-1 and TRBJ2-7, with a weak D call TRBD2 (5 bases). CDR1 is SGHRS, CDR2 YFSETQ, per germline. The CDR3 totals 13 residues. The V and J ends lost 3 bases and 4 bases respectively, with 11 bases between them. The CDR3 region has the DNA TGCGCCAGCAGCTGGCCGGGAAATTACGAGCAGTACTTC. Its protein is CASSWPGNYEQYF. Filled out from reference TRBV5-1 and TRBJ2-7, the complete variable domain reads KAGVTQTPRYLIKTRGQQVTLSCSPISGHRSVSWYQQTPGQGLQFLFEYFSETQRNKGNFPGRFSGRQFSNSRSEMNVSTLELGDSALYLCASSWPGNYEQYFGPGTRLTVT.

V is TRBV6-2 or TRBV6-3 and J is TRBJ2-1, with 10 bases matching TRBD2. This CDR3 region has 15 residues. CDR1 and CDR2 (germline): MNHEY, SVGEGT. Trimming removed 4 bases from V and 7 bases from J; junction bases left unmatched: 7. The CDR3 sequence is CASSLSGREWNEQFF. In nucleotides, the CDR3 is TGTGCCAGCAGTTTAAGCGGGAGGGAATGGAATGAGCAGTTCTTC.

J is TRBJ2-1 and V is TRBV7-2; the match to TRBD2 covers 11 bases. This CDR3 has 18 residues. Germline V lookup: CDR1 SGHTA, CDR2 FQGNSA. The trim removed 1 base at V and 10 bases at J, leaving 15 bases unmatched. The CDR3 reads CASSLGVVLAGGGGEQFF. Here the CDR3 DNA reads TGTGCCAGCAGCTTAGGTGTAGTTCTAGCGGGAGGAGGTGGCGAGCAGTTCTTC.

The genes are TRBV5-1 and TRBJ2-7, with D tentatively TRBD1 (6 bases). There are 18 residues in the CDR3. The V gene lost 0 bases and the J gene lost 2 bases, with 21 bases spanning the gap. Looked up from germline, CDR1 is SGHRS and CDR2 is YFSETQ. DNA of the CDR3: TGCGCCAGCAGCTTGGTCCTGGGGCTGCAGGGGACAACCTACGAGCAGTACTTC. The encoded protein is CASSLVLGLQGTTYEQYF.

This clone has only a few counts. This specimen includes other DNA sequences encoding the same CDR3. In DNA, the CDR3 is TGTGCCAGCAGCTTAGGGGGGGTCGACGAGCAGTACTTC. This encodes CASSLGGVDEQYF. The chain combines TRBV7-9 with TRBJ2-7, with D possibly TRBD2 on 6 matching bases. The CDR3 has 13 residues. Germline lookup yields CDR1 SEHNR and CDR2 FQNEAQ (reference sequence). Deletions cut 1 base from V and 5 bases from J, with 9 bases between.

In its sample, this clone was seen once. J is TRBJ2-1 and V is TRBV5-1; TRBD2 agrees at 8 bases. Germline assignment: CDR1 SGHRS and CDR2 YFSETQ. Trimming removed 2 bases from V and 9 bases from J; junction bases left unmatched: 4. The CDR3 length is 13 residues. As DNA, the CDR3 is TGCGCCAGCAGCTTATTTAGCGGGATTGAGCAGTTCTTC. It translates to CASSLFSGIEQFF.

The chain couples TRBV19 to TRBJ1-1, with unresolved D. Trimming shortened V by 6 bases and J by 4 bases, and 15 bases separated the two germline ends. Looked up from germline, CDR1 is LNHDA and CDR2 is SQIVND (reference sequence). This CDR3 region has 14 residues. The CDR3 protein is CASSHIGQPTEAFF. DNA of the CDR3: TGTGCCAGTAGCCACATTGGGCAGCCCACTGAAGCTTTCTTT.